The TCR beta chain under discussion was sequenced for a study of blood T cells in healthy people across ages. Regarding this clonotype: Its specificity is unknown.

Study outcomes and limitations: Long-lived donors exceeded aged donors in naive CD4+ cells and diversity.

In terms of origin and age, donors were healthy Caucasian individuals from Russia aged 6 to 90. Extractions gave at least 5 micrograms of total RNA per sample. The CDR3 is 14 residues long. The germline V gene has CDR1 MNHEY and CDR2 SVGAGI. The second PCR ran roughly 6 to 11 cycles with a sample-barcoded 5' primer and J-beta primers. The template-switch adaptor, which had 12 random nucleotides, put a tag on each cDNA molecule. TCRdb itself ran the 5' RACE reads through MiXCR, one entry per CDR3 protein. The repertoire holds some 1,500,000 distinct CDR3 sequences, with less than 45% as singletons. This chain connects TRBV6-5 to TRBJ2-4; D is possibly TRBD1 (6 bases). The J call may be mistaken, given a closer DNA end match to TRBJ2-7. The specimen sequenced was blood. This TCR derives from a woman aged 18-29 years in good health. CDR3 nucleotide sequence: TGTGCCAGCAGTCAGCCTGACAGGTTGTACGAGCAGTACTTC. This codes for CASSQPDRLYEQYF.